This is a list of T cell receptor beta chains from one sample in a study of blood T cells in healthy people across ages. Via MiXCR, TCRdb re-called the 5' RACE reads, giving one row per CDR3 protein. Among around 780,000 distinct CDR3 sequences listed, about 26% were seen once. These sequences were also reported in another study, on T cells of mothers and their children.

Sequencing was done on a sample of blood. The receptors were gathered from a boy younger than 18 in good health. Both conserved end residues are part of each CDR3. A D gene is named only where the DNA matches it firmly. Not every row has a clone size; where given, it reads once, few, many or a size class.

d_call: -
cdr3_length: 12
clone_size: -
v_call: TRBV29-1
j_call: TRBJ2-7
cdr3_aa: CSVGSVSYEQYF
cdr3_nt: TGCAGCGTTGGAAGTGTCTCCTACGAGCAGTACTTC

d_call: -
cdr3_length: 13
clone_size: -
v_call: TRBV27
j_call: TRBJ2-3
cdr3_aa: CASRQTSGDTQYF
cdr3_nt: TGTGCCAGCAGGCAGACTAGTGGCGATACGCAGTATTTT

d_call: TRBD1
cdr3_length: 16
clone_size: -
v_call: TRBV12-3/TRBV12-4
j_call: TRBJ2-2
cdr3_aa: CASSSGQGINTGELFF
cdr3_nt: TGTGCCAGCAGTTCCGGACAGGGCATAAACACCGGGGAGCTGTTTTTT

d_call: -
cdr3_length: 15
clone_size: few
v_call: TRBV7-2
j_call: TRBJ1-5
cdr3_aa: CASSLGGEGNQPQHF
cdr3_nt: TGTGCCAGCAGCTTAGGGGGGGAGGGCAATCAGCCCCAGCATTTT

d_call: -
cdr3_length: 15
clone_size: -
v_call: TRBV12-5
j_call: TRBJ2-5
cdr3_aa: CASGLQSLAAGTQYF
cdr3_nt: TGTGCTAGTGGTTTACAATCCTTAGCGGCGGGGACCCAGTACTTC

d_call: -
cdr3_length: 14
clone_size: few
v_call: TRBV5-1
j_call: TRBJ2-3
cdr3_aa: CASSLALSTDTQYF
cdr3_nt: TGCGCCAGCAGCTTGGCACTAAGCACAGATACGCAGTATTTT

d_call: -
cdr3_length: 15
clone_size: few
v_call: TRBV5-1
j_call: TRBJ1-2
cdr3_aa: CASSFSAPRNYGYTF
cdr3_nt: TGCGCCAGCAGTTTTTCGGCCCCCAGGAACTATGGCTACACCTTC

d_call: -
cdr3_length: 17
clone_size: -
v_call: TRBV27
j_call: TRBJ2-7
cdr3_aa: CASSFMYPTEQTYEQYF
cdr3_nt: TGTGCCAGCAGCTTCATGTACCCGACAGAACAAACATACGAGCAGTACTTC

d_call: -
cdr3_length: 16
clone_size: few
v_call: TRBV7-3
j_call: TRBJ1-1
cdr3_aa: CASSPSGTPGGTEAFF
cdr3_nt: TGTGCCAGCAGCCCGTCGGGAACCCCAGGTGGCACTGAAGCTTTCTTT

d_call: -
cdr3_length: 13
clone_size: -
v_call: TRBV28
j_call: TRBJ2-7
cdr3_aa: CASSLFRTYEQYF
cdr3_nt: TGTGCCAGCAGTTTATTCCGAACCTACGAGCAGTACTTC

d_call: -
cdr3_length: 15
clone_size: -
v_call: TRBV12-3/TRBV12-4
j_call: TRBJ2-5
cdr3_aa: CASRGQSGPGETQYF
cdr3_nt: TGTGCCAGCAGGGGTCAAAGCGGCCCAGGGGAGACCCAGTACTTC

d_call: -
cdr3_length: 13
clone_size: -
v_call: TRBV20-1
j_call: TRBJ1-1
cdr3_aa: CSAREGNGPEAFF
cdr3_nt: TGCAGTGCTAGGGAGGGGAATGGCCCTGAAGCTTTCTTT

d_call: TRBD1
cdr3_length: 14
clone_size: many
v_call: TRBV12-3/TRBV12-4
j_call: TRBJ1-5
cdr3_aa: CASSLTGGDQPQHF
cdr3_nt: TGCGCCAGCAGTCTGACAGGGGGCGATCAGCCCCAGCATTTT

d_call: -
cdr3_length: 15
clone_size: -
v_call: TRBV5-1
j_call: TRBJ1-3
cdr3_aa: CAGGVGALSGNTIYF
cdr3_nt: TGCGCCGGCGGTGTAGGGGCACTCTCTGGAAACACCATATATTTT

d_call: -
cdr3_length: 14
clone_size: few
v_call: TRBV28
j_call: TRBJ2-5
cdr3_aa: CASSLLAEKETQYF
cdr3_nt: TGTGCCAGCAGTTTATTAGCAGAAAAAGAGACCCAGTACTTC

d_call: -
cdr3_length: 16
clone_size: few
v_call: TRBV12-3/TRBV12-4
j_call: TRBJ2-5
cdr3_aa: CASSPFGREHRETQYF
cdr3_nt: TGTGCCAGCAGTCCGTTCGGGCGGGAACACCGAGAGACCCAGTACTTC

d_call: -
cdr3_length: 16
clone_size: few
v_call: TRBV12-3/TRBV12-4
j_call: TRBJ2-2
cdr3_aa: CASSRRGPANTGELFF
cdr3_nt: TGTGCCAGCAGCCGCCGGGGTCCCGCGAACACCGGGGAGCTGTTTTTT

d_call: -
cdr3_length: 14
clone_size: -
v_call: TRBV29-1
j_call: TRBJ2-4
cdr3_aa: CSVAETGGENIQYF
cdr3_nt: TGCAGCGTCGCCGAAACAGGGGGGGAAAACATTCAGTACTTC

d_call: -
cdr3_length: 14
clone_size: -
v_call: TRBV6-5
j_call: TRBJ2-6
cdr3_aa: CASRELSGANVLTF
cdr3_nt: TGTGCCAGCCGGGAACTCTCTGGGGCCAACGTCCTGACTTTC

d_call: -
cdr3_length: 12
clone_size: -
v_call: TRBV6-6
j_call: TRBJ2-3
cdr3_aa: CASSLSPGTQYF
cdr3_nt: TGTGCCAGCAGTTTAAGCCCCGGTACGCAGTATTTT

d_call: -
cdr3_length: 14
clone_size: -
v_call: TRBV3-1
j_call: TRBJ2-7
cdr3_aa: CASSQDWGAYEQYF
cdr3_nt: TGTGCCAGCAGCCAAGATTGGGGGGCCTACGAGCAGTACTTC

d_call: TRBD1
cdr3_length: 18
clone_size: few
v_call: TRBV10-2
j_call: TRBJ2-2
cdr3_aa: CASSEWAGGSLNTGELFF
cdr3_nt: TGCGCCAGCAGTGAGTGGGCAGGGGGCTCGCTGAACACCGGGGAGCTGTTTTTT

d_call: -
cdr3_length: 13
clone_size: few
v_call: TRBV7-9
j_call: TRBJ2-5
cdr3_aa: CASSHDSQETQYF
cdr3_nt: TGTGCCAGCAGCCATGATTCTCAAGAGACCCAGTACTTC

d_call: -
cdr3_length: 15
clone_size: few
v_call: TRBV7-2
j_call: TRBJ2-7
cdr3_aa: CASSLRGGGGYEQYF
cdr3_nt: TGTGCCAGCAGCTTACGCGGCGGGGGCGGCTACGAGCAGTACTTC

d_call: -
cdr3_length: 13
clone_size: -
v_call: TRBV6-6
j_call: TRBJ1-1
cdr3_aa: CASSPTGGSEAFF
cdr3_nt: TGTGCCAGCAGCCCTACGGGGGGTTCTGAAGCTTTCTTT

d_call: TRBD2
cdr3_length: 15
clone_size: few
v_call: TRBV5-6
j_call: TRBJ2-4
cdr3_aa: CASSLVASGELIQYF
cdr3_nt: TGTGCCAGCAGCTTGGTTGCTAGCGGGGAGCTCATTCAGTACTTC

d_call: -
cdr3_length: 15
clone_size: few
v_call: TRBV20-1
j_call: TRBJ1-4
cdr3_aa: CSAPNRIGISEKLFF
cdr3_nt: TGCAGTGCACCAAACAGGATCGGGATTTCTGAAAAACTGTTTTTT

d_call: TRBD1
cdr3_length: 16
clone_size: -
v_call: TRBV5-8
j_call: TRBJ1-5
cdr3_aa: CASSRYRGNSNQPQHF
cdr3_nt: TGTGCCAGCAGCCGATACAGGGGGAATAGCAATCAGCCCCAGCATTTT

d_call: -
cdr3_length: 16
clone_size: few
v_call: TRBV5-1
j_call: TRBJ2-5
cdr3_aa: CASSSGTRISQETQYF
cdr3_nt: TGCGCCAGCAGCAGTGGGACTCGCATATCCCAAGAGACCCAGTACTTC

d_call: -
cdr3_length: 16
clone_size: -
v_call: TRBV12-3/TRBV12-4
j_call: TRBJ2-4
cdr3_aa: CASSFGGNPAKNIQYF
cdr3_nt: TGTGCCAGCAGTTTTGGGGGAAACCCGGCCAAAAACATTCAGTACTTC

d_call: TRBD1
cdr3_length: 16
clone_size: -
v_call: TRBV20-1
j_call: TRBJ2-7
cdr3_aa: CSARNEARDSLIEQYF
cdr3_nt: TGCAGTGCTAGAAACGAAGCCCGGGACAGCCTGATCGAGCAGTACTTC

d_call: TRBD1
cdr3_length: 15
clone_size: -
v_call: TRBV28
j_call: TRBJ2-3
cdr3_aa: CASSDGTGGVNTQYF
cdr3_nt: TGTGCCAGCAGCGACGGGACAGGGGGCGTGAATACGCAGTATTTT

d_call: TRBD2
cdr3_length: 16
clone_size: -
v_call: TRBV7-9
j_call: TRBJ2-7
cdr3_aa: CASSPLGTSGADEQYF
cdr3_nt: TGTGCCAGCAGCCCACTTGGGACTAGCGGGGCCGACGAGCAGTACTTC

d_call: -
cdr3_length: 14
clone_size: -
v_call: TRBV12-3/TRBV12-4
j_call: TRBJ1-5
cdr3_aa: CAITQGAFNQPQHF
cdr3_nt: TGTGCCATCACCCAGGGCGCCTTCAATCAGCCCCAGCATTTT

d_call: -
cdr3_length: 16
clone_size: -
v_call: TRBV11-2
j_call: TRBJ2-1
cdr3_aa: CASSLAFSRSGNEQFF
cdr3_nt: TGTGCCAGCAGCTTAGCTTTTTCTAGGTCGGGCAATGAGCAGTTCTTC

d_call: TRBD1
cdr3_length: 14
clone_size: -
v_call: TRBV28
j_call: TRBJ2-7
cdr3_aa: CASSTMGQLDEQYF
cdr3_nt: TGTGCCAGCAGTACAATGGGACAGCTCGACGAGCAGTACTTC

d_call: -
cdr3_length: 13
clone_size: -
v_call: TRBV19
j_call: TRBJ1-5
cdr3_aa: CASRHAGSQPQHF
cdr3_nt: TGTGCCAGTAGGCACGCGGGGTCTCAGCCCCAGCATTTT

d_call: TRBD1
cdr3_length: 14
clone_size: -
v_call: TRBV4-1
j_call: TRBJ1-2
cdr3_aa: CASSQPGGAYGYTF
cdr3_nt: TGCGCCAGCAGCCAACCAGGGGGGGCCTATGGCTACACCTTC

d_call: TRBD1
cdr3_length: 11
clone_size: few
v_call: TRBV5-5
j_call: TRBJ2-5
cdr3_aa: CASSRGPEQYF
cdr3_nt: TGTGCCAGCTCAAGGGGGCCGGAGCAGTACTTC

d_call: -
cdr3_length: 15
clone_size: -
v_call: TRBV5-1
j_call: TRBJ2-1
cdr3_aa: CASSLTGRIYNEQFF
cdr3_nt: TGCGCCAGCAGCTTGACGGGACGGATTTACAATGAGCAGTTCTTC

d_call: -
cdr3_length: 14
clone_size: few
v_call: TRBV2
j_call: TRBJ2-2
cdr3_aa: CASTRGGADGELFF
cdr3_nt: TGTGCCAGCACCCGTGGGGGGGCCGACGGGGAGCTGTTTTTT

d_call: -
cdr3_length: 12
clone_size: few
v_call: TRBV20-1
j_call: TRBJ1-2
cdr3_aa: CSARRGVYGYTF
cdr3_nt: TGCAGTGCTAGAAGGGGAGTGTACGGCTACACCTTC

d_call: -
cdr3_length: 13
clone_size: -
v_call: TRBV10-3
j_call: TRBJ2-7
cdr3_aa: CAISAGGPYEQYF
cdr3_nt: TGTGCCATCAGTGCCGGGGGTCCCTACGAGCAGTACTTC

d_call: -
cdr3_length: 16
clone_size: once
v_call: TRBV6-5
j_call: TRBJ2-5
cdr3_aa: CASSNGGQKAQYDQYF
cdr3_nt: TGTGCCAGCTCCAACGGGGGACAAAAGGCCCAATACGACCAGTACTTC

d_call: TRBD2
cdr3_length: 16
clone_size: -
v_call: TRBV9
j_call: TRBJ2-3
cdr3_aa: CASSVAGTSGTDTQYF
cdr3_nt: TGTGCCAGCAGCGTAGCTGGAACTAGCGGCACAGATACGCAGTATTTT

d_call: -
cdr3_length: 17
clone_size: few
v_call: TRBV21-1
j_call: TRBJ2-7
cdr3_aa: CASSKGQHTRASYEQYF
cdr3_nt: TGTGCCAGCAGCAAAGGCCAGCATACACGCGCCTCCTACGAGCAGTACTTC

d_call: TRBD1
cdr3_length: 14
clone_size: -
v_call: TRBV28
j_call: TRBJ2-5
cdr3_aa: CASSGQGTPETQYF
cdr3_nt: TGTGCCAGCAGTGGACAGGGGACCCCAGAGACCCAGTACTTC

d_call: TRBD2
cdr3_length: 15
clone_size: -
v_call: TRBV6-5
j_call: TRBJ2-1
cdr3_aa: CASSRLAGPYNEQFF
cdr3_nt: TGTGCCAGCAGTCGACTAGCGGGGCCCTACAATGAGCAGTTCTTC

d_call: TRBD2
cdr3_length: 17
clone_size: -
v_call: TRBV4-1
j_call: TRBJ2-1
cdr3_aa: CASGHSTSGGPYNEQFF
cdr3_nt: TGCGCCAGCGGCCACTCAACTAGCGGGGGGCCCTACAATGAGCAGTTCTTC

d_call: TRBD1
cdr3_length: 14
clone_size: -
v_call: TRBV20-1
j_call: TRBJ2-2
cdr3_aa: CSGQTGMNTGELFF
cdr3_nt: TGCAGTGGCCAGACAGGGATGAACACCGGGGAGCTGTTTTTT